Below, 18 T cell receptor beta chains from the same sample are listed, as sequenced in a study of blood T cell repertoires in COVID-19. Assay used: immunoSEQ multiplex PCR; TCRdb lists only in-frame clones, some missing. The sample contains 11,000 to 15,000 clones, about four fifths of which appear only once. Sequencing was carried out using peripheral blood. The receptors were gathered from a woman in her sixties with acute or convalescent COVID-19.

The rearrangement joins TRBV11-2 to TRBJ1-4, with TRBD1 identical over 12 bases. The J segment lost 4 bases and the V segment lost 3 bases, leaving 12 bases of the junction unmatched. The CDR3 covers 19 residues. Per the germline V gene, CDR1 is SGHAT and CDR2 is FQNNGV. The CDR3 DNA sequence: TGTGCCAGCAGCTTGGGGGGACAGGGGGCGTTTGGTTTTAATGAAAAACTGTTTTTT. As protein: CASSLGGQGAFGFNEKLFF.

This chain connects TRBV11-3 to TRBJ2-6; 9 bases line up with TRBD1. CDR1 SGHNT and CDR2 YENEEA come from the germline V gene. V dropped 5 bases and J dropped 9; count of bases not matched to a gene: 8. This CDR3 contains 15 residues. The CDR3 DNA reads TGTGCCAGCAGCCGGGGACAGGGAATGGACAACGTCCTGACTTTC. Translated: CASSRGQGMDNVLTF.

The chain links TRBV7-9 to TRBJ2-4; tentative D call: TRBD1 (5 bases). Germline V lookup: CDR1 SEHNR, CDR2 FQNEAQ (reference sequence). Deletions cut 3 bases from V and 2 bases from J, with 23 bases between. The CDR3 has 19 residues. CDR3 nucleotides: TGTGCCAGCAGCTTTCCCTGGCAGGGCTCCAACGGTACCAAAAACATTCAGTACTTC. Its protein is CASSFPWQGSNGTKNIQYF.

CDR3 loop: CASSQDHPSGETEQYF. As DNA, the CDR3 is TGTGCCAGCAGCCAAGATCACCCTAGCGGGGAGACTGAGCAGTACTTC. The chain combines TRBV4-2 with TRBJ2-7, with 9 bases fitting TRBD2. Germline lookup yields CDR1 LGHNA and CDR2 YNFKEQ. CDR3 length: 16 amino acids. V was clipped by 0 bases and J by 7 bases; unmatched bases: 10.

This clone was seen a single time. The V call is TRBV5-4, the J call TRBJ2-1, with 9 nucleotides matching TRBD2. This CDR3 contains 15 residues. In germline, CDR1 is SGHNT, CDR2 YYREEE (reference sequence). V trimming: 3 bases; J trimming: 7 bases; junction bases outside the gene matches: 8. As DNA, the CDR3 is TGTGCCAGCAGCTCTGGACTAGCGAGTCTAAATGAGCAGTTCTTC. Its translation: CASSSGLASLNEQFF.

CDR3 in amino acids: CASTNMKELSNQPQHF. The CDR3 region has the DNA TGTGCCAGCACTAATATGAAGGAGTTGAGCAATCAGCCCCAGCATTTT. The rearrangement uses TRBV28 and TRBJ1-5; D gene ambiguous. This CDR3 has 16 residues. Germline CDR1 is MDHEN and CDR2 is SYDVKM. Trimming took 7 bases from V and 1 from J, leaving 17 bases between them. Together with reference TRBV28 and TRBJ1-5, the CDR3 gives the full variable domain: DVKVTQSSRYLVKRTGEKVFLECVQDMDHENMFWYRQDPGLGLRLIYFSYDVKMKEKGDIPEGYSVSREKKERFSLILESASTNQTSMYLCASTNMKELSNQPQHFGDGTRLSIL.

The chain uses TRBV23-1 and TRBJ2-7, with 7 positions matching TRBD1. TRBV23-1 is an ORF, with its function uncertain. Germline trimming cut 4 bases from V and 2 bases from J; bases unmatched to any gene: 8. The CDR3 totals 15 residues. The CDR3 spells CASSPPGQQPYEQYF. The CDR3 DNA reads as TGCGCCAGCAGTCCTCCGGGACAGCAGCCCTACGAGCAGTACTTC.

The chain joins TRBV28 to TRBJ1-5; D is possibly TRBD1 (5 bases). This CDR3 comprises 17 residues. Trimming removed 0 bases at V and 0 bases at J, with 12 bases between. The germline CDR1 and CDR2 sequences are MDHEN and SYDVKM. CDR3 sequence: CASSLWPGRDSNQPQHF. The CDR3 DNA follows: TGTGCCAGCAGTTTATGGCCCGGCAGGGATAGCAATCAGCCCCAGCATTTT.

The V and J genes are TRBV7-2 and TRBJ2-7; 11 nucleotides line up with TRBD1. The CDR3 extends over 15 amino acids. The V gene's germline CDR1 is SGHTA and CDR2 FQGNSA. V shed 5 bases, J shed 7 bases, and the junction held 10 bases outside the gene matches. CDR3: CASSKSGGTGGEQYF. CDR3 nucleotide sequence: TGTGCCAGCAGCAAAAGTGGTGGGACAGGGGGTGAGCAGTACTTC.

This chain uses TRBV7-2 with TRBJ2-1; D remains unclear. The V gene lost 2 bases and the J gene lost 0 bases, with 2 bases spanning the gap. Looked up from germline, CDR1 is SGHTA and CDR2 is FQGNSA. The CDR3 runs 13 residues. CDR3 sequence reads: CASSLRSYNEQFF. The CDR3 nucleotides read TGTGCCAGCAGCTTACGCTCCTACAATGAGCAGTTCTTC.

The chain carries TRBV2 and TRBJ1-3, with unresolved D. The CDR3 runs 15 residues. CDR1 is SNHLY, CDR2 FYNNEI, per germline. With 5 bases removed from V and 0 bases from J, the gap between germline ends came to 11 bases. CDR3 sequence (DNA): TGTGCCAGCAGTAACTACGGTAGCTCTGGAAACACCATATATTTT. This encodes CASSNYGSSGNTIYF.

This sequence joins TRBV2 and TRBJ2-1; maybe TRBD2 (6 bases). Trimming left V 5 bases short and J 9 bases short, with 14 bases between. The germline gives CDR1 SNHLY, CDR2 FYNNEI. The CDR3 loop spans 13 amino acids. The CDR3: CASSFPGLGEQFF. CDR3 in DNA: TGTGCCAGCAGTTTCCCGGGACTGGGTGAGCAGTTCTTC. The whole variable domain, filled in from reference TRBV2 and TRBJ2-1, reads EPEVTQTPSHQVTQMGQEVILRCVPISNHLYFYWYRQILGQKVEFLVSFYNNEISEKSEIFDDQFSVERPDGSNFTLKIRSTKLEDSAMYFCASSFPGLGEQFFGPGTRLTVL.

The gene calls are TRBV4-1 and TRBJ2-3; 10 bases are shared with TRBD1. CDR1 MGHRA and CDR2 YSYEKL come from the germline V gene. The CDR3 consists of 18 residues. V lost 4 bases to trimming and J lost 0 bases; unmatched junction nucleotides: 10. The CDR3 protein is CASSPGQGGLGSTDTQYF. CDR3 nucleotides: TGCGCCAGCAGCCCTGGACAGGGGGGGTTGGGAAGCACAGATACGCAGTATTTT.

The V call is TRBV7-2, the J call TRBJ2-1; TRBD1 is a possible D gene (5 bases). The CDR3 sequence is 11 residues long. V was pared by 5 bases and J by 12 bases, with 11 bases between. Germline V gene sequence: CDR1 SGHTA, CDR2 FQGNSA. CDR3 in DNA: TGTGCCAGCAGCCGTCAGGGATGGCAGTTCTTC. Its translation is CASSRQGWQFF.

The sample holds a few counts of this clone. The chain uses TRBV20-1 and TRBJ1-1; TRBD1 is a possible D gene (5 bases). CDR3 size: 13 residues. The V gene's germline CDR1 is DFQATT and CDR2 SNEGSKA (reference sequence). Between the trimmed V and J ends, which lost 3 bases and 11 bases, there was a span of 19 bases. The CDR3 DNA sequence: TGCAGTGCTAGTAGGACGTCTCCTGGGGCGGCTTTCTTT. This encodes CSASRTSPGAAFF.

This chain links TRBV5-1 with TRBJ2-1; 8 bases match TRBD2. V was pared by 0 bases and J by 8 bases, with 7 bases of the junction left unmatched. CDR1 is SGHRS and CDR2 is YFSETQ in the germline V gene. The length of the CDR3 is 15 residues. The CDR3 bases are TGCGCCAGCAGCTTGGCTCTAGCGGGTAGGGATGAGCAGTTCTTC. Translated: CASSLALAGRDEQFF. Based on the CDR3 plus reference TRBV5-1 and TRBJ2-1, the full variable domain is KAGVTQTPRYLIKTRGQQVTLSCSPISGHRSVSWYQQTPGQGLQFLFEYFSETQRNKGNFPGRFSGRQFSNSRSEMNVSTLELGDSALYLCASSLALAGRDEQFFGPGTRLTVL.

The chain recombines TRBV3-1 (or the pseudogene TRBV3-2) with TRBJ1-2, with D maybe TRBD1 (5 bases). Germline lookup yields CDR1 LGHDT and CDR2 YNNKEL (reference sequence). The CDR3 totals 12 residues. Trimming took 1 base from V and 7 from J, leaving 7 bases between them. In DNA, the CDR3 is TGTGCCAGCAGCCAAGTAGGGGTTGGCTACACCTTC. This translates into CASSQVGVGYTF.

The chain carries TRBV7-2 and TRBJ1-1; 10 nucleotides line up with TRBD1. The germline CDR1 and CDR2 sequences are SGHTA and FQGNSA. The CDR3 runs 14 residues. V shed 5 bases and J 3 bases; nucleotides not matched to a gene: 3. The CDR3 region is CASSIDRGHTEAFF. Written as DNA, the CDR3 is TGTGCCAGCAGCATAGACAGGGGGCACACTGAAGCTTTCTTT.